The next 14 T cell receptor beta chains were all read from a single sample in a study of CD8 T cells in ankylosing spondylitis. Overall study findings and caveats: Characteristic, it appeared, of ankylosing spondylitis blood was a TCR beta motif of eight highly homologous variants.

MiXCR was run by TCRdb on the 5' RACE reads, yielding one entry per CDR3 protein. This sample has more than 500,000 distinct CDR3 sequences; roughly 5.2% occur once, and the top ten carry around 3.4%. No antigen is known for these receptors. Sequenced: blood, either unsorted or a sorted T cell fraction (not recorded which). These TCRs come from a male donor with ankylosing spondylitis.

Many counts were recorded for this clonotype. The gene calls are TRBV20-1 and TRBJ1-5; D ambiguous. The CDR3 loop spans 12 amino acids. The germline V and J ends were trimmed by 3 bases and 7 bases, with 10 bases remaining between them. The germline CDR1 and CDR2 sequences are DFQATT and SNEGSKA (reference sequence). CDR3 nucleotides: TGCAGTGCTAGGGAGGGCGCCCAGCCCCAGCATTTT. Amino acid sequence: CSAREGAQPQHF.

This clonotype was recorded many times. This sequence joins TRBV7-2 and TRBJ1-3; the D gene is possibly TRBD1 (6 bases). The germline V gene encodes CDR1 SGHTA and CDR2 FQGNSA. The V gene lost 1 base and the J gene lost 2 bases, with 9 bases spanning the gap. CDR3 length: 15 residues. CDR3 bases: TGTGCCAGCAGCTTAGACAGGGCAGCTGGAAACACCATATATTTT. This gives the protein CASSLDRAAGNTIYF.

At least ten counts were recorded for this clonotype. The chain combines TRBV27 with TRBJ1-1; TRBD1 is a possible D gene (5 bases). The CDR3 spans 14 residues. V dropped 4 bases and J dropped 8 bases, with 17 bases sitting between them. The germline CDR1 and CDR2 sequences are MNHEY and SMNVEV (reference sequence). The CDR3 bases are TGTGCCAGCAGTTCAATATTACGGGGGACCGAAGCTTTCTTT. Encoded protein: CASSSILRGTEAFF.

With respect to this clonotype: A much bigger clone sits one base away, suggesting this may be a read error. The chain uses TRBV12-3 or TRBV12-4 and TRBJ1-1, with TRBD1 identical over 7 bases. The CDR3 has 15 amino acids. The CDR3 nucleotides read TGTGCCAGCAGACGGACAGGTCTCGGCGACACTGAAGCTATCTTT. Its protein is CASRRTGLGDTEAIF.

In its sample, this clonotype was seen many times. CDR3 nucleotide sequence: TGTGCCAGCAGTAGGGACAGAGTAATGAACACTGAAGCTTTCTTT. As protein: CASSRDRVMNTEAFF. The rearrangement joins TRBV27 to TRBJ1-1; 7 nucleotides align to TRBD1. Germline CDR1 is MNHEY and CDR2 is SMNVEV (reference sequence). The ends lost 5 bases at V and 0 bases at J; junction bases unmatched: 6. The CDR3 sequence is 15 residues long.

This clonotype was counted many times. The chain joins TRBV4-2 to TRBJ2-5, with 10 bases identical to TRBD2. Germline V gene lookup returns CDR1 LGHNA and CDR2 YNFKEQ. The CDR3 extends over 16 amino acids. With 1 base clipped from V and 2 bases from J, the junction kept 4 bases outside the gene matches. The CDR3 is CASSQALAGEQETQYF. The CDR3 DNA is TGTGCCAGCAGCCAAGCCCTAGCGGGGGAACAAGAGACCCAGTACTTC.

This clonotype has a count of ten or more. V is TRBV28 and J is TRBJ2-5; no firm D call. The germline gives CDR1 MDHEN, CDR2 SYDVKM. The CDR3 is 17 residues long. V was shortened by 7 bases and J by 0 bases, with 21 bases between the two germline ends. The CDR3 sequence is CASTLGQMSWYQETQYF. In DNA form, the CDR3 reads TGTGCCAGCACCCTCGGGCAGATGAGCTGGTACCAAGAGACCCAGTACTTC.

This rearrangement joins TRBV12-3 or TRBV12-4 to TRBJ1-1; TRBD1 aligns across 7 bases. The CDR3 is 14 residues long. Trimming cost V 5 bases and J 2 bases; bases outside gene matches: 5. For the CDR3, the DNA is TGTGCCAGCAGTATTAGGACAGGAAACACTGAAGCTTTCTTT. Translated: CASSIRTGNTEAFF.

This chain joins TRBV20-1 and TRBJ2-5; 9 nucleotides align to TRBD2. This CDR3 spans 18 amino acids. V trimming: 2 bases; J trimming: 2 bases; junction bases outside the gene matches: 15. CDR1 and CDR2 (germline): DFQATT, SNEGSKA (reference sequence). As DNA, the CDR3 is TGCAGTGCTAGAACCCCTGGGGGAGCGGGAGGAAGGCAAGAGACCCAGTACTTC. Translated, it gives CSARTPGGAGGRQETQYF.

This clonotype was seen ten or more times. This chain's CDR3 is CASSSGGHLNTEAFF. The CDR3 DNA reads TGCGCCAGCAGCTCGGGGGGACACCTGAACACTGAAGCTTTCTTT. The chain is built from TRBV5-1 and TRBJ1-1; a possible D gene is TRBD1 (6 bases). The V gene's germline CDR1 is SGHRS and CDR2 YFSETQ. Trimming stripped 3 bases from V and 0 bases from J, with 12 bases between. This CDR3 is 15 amino acids long. The whole variable domain, remainder taken from reference TRBV5-1 and TRBJ1-1, is KAGVTQTPRYLIKTRGQQVTLSCSPISGHRSVSWYQQTPGQGLQFLFEYFSETQRNKGNFPGRFSGRQFSNSRSEMNVSTLELGDSALYLCASSSGGHLNTEAFFGQGTRLTVV.

This clonotype was found many times. This chain connects TRBV20-1 to TRBJ2-4; D not resolved. The CDR3 totals 13 residues. The germline V gene has CDR1 DFQATT and CDR2 SNEGSKA (reference sequence). Trimming removed 3 bases at V and 7 bases at J, with 13 bases between. The CDR3 protein is CSASPGSLNIQYF. The DNA of the CDR3 is TGCAGTGCTAGCCCCGGCAGTCTCAACATTCAGTACTTC.

The chain links TRBV5-1 to TRBJ1-1, with TRBD1 as a possible D gene (5 bases). The CDR3 length is 14 residues. Germline values: CDR1 SGHRS, CDR2 YFSETQ. Deletions cut 1 base from V and 8 bases from J, with 15 bases between. Written as DNA, the CDR3 is TGCGCCAGCAGCTTGATAGGGCAGGGAAGCGAAGCTTTCTTT. Its protein product is CASSLIGQGSEAFF. Based on the CDR3 plus reference TRBV5-1 and TRBJ1-1, the full variable domain is KAGVTQTPRYLIKTRGQQVTLSCSPISGHRSVSWYQQTPGQGLQFLFEYFSETQRNKGNFPGRFSGRQFSNSRSEMNVSTLELGDSALYLCASSLIGQGSEAFFGQGTRLTVV.

This clonotype was seen a handful of times. The chain employs TRBV28 and TRBJ2-3; 13 bases are a match to TRBD2. CDR1 is MDHEN, CDR2 SYDVKM, per germline. The CDR3 is 18 amino acids. CDR3 nucleotides: TGTGTTACGGGACTAGCGGGATGGGTACGCGGTGGCACAGATACGCAGTATTTT. Protein: CVTGLAGWVRGGTDTQYF.

This clonotype was observed many times. The V and J genes are TRBV5-1 and TRBJ1-2; 8 bases are shared with TRBD1. The junction had 4 bases not matched to a gene; V was cut back by 1 base and J by 2 bases. The CDR3 sequence is 15 residues long. CDR1 and CDR2 (germline): SGHRS, YFSETQ. The CDR3 spells CASSLLQGGNYGYTF. DNA of the CDR3: TGCGCCAGCAGCTTGCTACAGGGGGGAAACTATGGCTACACCTTC.